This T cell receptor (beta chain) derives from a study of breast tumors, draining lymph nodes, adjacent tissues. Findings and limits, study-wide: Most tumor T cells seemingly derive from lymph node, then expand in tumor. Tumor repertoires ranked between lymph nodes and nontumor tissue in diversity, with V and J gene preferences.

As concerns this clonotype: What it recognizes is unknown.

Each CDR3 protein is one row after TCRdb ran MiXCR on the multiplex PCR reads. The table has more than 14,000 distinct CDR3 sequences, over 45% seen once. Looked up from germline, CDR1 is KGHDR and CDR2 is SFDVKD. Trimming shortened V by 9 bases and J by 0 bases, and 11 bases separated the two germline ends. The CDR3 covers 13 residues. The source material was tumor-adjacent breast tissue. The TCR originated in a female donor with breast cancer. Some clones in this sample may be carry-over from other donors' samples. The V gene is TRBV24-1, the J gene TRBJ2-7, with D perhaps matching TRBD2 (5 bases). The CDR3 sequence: CATLQTSSYEQYF. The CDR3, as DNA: TGTGCCACCCTACAAACTAGCTCCTACGAGCAGTACTTC.